This record concerns one T cell receptor (beta chain) sequence. Using its own MiXCR run on the 5' RACE reads, TCRdb lists one record per CDR3 protein. The sample has about 8,900 distinct CDR3 sequences, around a quarter seen once. This CDR3 comprises 15 residues. CDR1 and CDR2 from the germline V gene are LNHDA and SQIVND (reference sequence). Trimming cost V 2 bases and J 6 bases; bases outside gene matches: 8. Sequenced sample: naive CD4+ T cells sorted from a lymph node. The subset is: naive CD4+ T cells, CD4+CD45RA+CD25-. This chain joins TRBV19 and TRBJ1-2; 8 bases line up with TRBD1. The sequence was obtained from a female donor with breast cancer. The chain's CDR3 is CASSIRLGQGDGYTF. The DNA of the CDR3 is TGTGCCAGTAGTATAAGGCTTGGACAGGGCGATGGCTACACCTTC.